This T cell receptor (beta chain) was recovered during a study of human T cells and chemical hapten exposure. The CDR3 is 12 amino acids. CDR1 is ENHRY, CDR2 SYGVKD, per germline. Trimming removed 8 bases from V and 3 bases from J, with 11 bases in between. This sample's time point: patch test 3, about 24 weeks after DPC sensitization. Treatment indicated: therapeutic diphenylcyclopropenone sensitization with weekly scalp DPC. One entry per CDR3 protein, called by TCRdb with MiXCR from the RACE reads. The repertoire has 100,000 to 120,000 distinct CDR3 sequences, approximately 36% of them found once; the top ten carry around 2.5%.

This receptor was taken from a man in his forties or fifties with alopecia areata. Some clones in this sample may be carry-over from other donors' samples. The source material was whole blood, sampled in connection with sensitization to the hapten diphenylcyclopropenone (DPC). The rearrangement links TRBV10-3 to TRBJ2-7; D might be TRBD2 (5 bases). CDR3 loop: CAIAPEGYEQYF. The CDR3 DNA is TGTGCCATCGCCCCTGAGGGCTACGAGCAGTACTTC.